The 17 T cell receptor beta chains in this list originate from one sample, sequenced in a study of blood T cell repertoires in COVID-19. Sequenced by immunoSEQ multiplex PCR; TCRdb stores in-frame clones only, minus some. The table includes 80,000 or so clones, about 92% detected once. The sample consisted of peripheral blood. The receptors stem from a man aged 50-60 years with acute or convalescent COVID-19.

This chain links TRBV27 with TRBJ1-5; no reliable D call. The V end was cut by 2 bases, the J end by 7 bases, with 21 bases between. This CDR3 contains 17 residues. CDR1 is MNHEY, CDR2 SMNVEV, per germline (reference sequence). This CDR3 is CASSLRPTRGRNQPQHF. In nucleotides, the CDR3 is TGTGCCAGCAGTTTAAGGCCCACGCGAGGGAGGAACCAGCCCCAGCATTTT.

The V gene is TRBV7-3, the J gene TRBJ1-1, with D tentatively TRBD1 (5 bases). The V end was cut by 5 bases, the J end by 4 bases, with 17 bases between. CDR3 length: 15 amino acids. Per the germline V gene, CDR1 is SGHTA and CDR2 is FQGTGA. CDR3 region: CASSPGGQQVTEAFF. CDR3 bases: TGTGCCAGCAGCCCGGGCGGCCAACAGGTCACTGAAGCTTTCTTT.

The chain couples TRBV6-6 to TRBJ2-3, with TRBD2 matching 8 bases. V lost 0 bases to trimming and J lost 6 bases; unmatched junction nucleotides: 8. CDR3 length: 16 amino acids. Germline-derived CDR1 and CDR2 are MNHNY and SVGAGI (reference sequence). The CDR3 sequence is CASSYSFGREGDTQYF. CDR3 nucleotide sequence: TGTGCCAGCAGTTACTCGTTCGGTCGGGAGGGGGATACGCAGTATTTT.

The table lists this clone with a count of one. This chain joins TRBV2 and TRBJ2-2; unclear D gene. The CDR3 has 15 amino acids. V was trimmed by 1 base and J by 0 bases, leaving 6 bases between them. Germline V gene data show CDR1 as SNHLY and CDR2 as FYNNEI. The CDR3 is CASSEGVSNTGELFF. CDR3 sequence (DNA): TGTGCCAGCAGTGAAGGCGTCTCGAACACCGGGGAGCTGTTTTTT. The full variable domain, in which reference TRBV2 and TRBJ2-2 provide the parts outside the CDR3, is EPEVTQTPSHQVTQMGQEVILRCVPISNHLYFYWYRQILGQKVEFLVSFYNNEISEKSEIFDDQFSVERPDGSNFTLKIRSTKLEDSAMYFCASSEGVSNTGELFFGEGSRLTVL.

This clone showed up just a few times. V is TRBV3-1 (or the pseudogene TRBV3-2) and J is TRBJ2-7, with TRBD1 identical over 7 bases. This CDR3 comprises 15 residues. V dropped 1 base and J dropped 2; count of bases not matched to a gene: 5. In germline, CDR1 is LGHDT, CDR2 YNNKEL (reference sequence). Here the CDR3 DNA reads TGTGCCAGCAGCCAAGGAAGGGACAGCACCTACGAGCAGTACTTC. Amino acids: CASSQGRDSTYEQYF.

The rearrangement links TRBV12-3 or TRBV12-4 to TRBJ1-2; TRBD1 matches at 8 bases. The CDR3 totals 13 residues. The trim removed 6 bases at V and 7 bases at J, leaving 7 bases unmatched. CDR3 sequence reads: CASSSQGVSGYTF. For the CDR3, the DNA is TGTGCCAGCAGCTCACAGGGGGTCTCTGGCTACACCTTC.

V usage is TRBV5-8 and J usage is TRBJ2-1; weak D call: TRBD2 (7 bases). The ends were cut back, 2 bases at V and 5 bases at J, with 11 bases in the middle. The CDR3 extends over 14 amino acids. CDR1 is SGHTS and CDR2 is YDEGEE in the germline V gene. The CDR3 sequence is CASSFGRGHNEQFF. The CDR3 DNA reads TGTGCCAGCAGCTTCGGGCGGGGGCACAATGAGCAGTTCTTC.

V and J are TRBV12-3 or TRBV12-4 and TRBJ1-1; D is ambiguous. CDR3 length: 13 residues. V was cut by 8 bases and J by 8 bases, with 18 bases left in between. This CDR3 is CASSPPGREEAFF. The CDR3 nucleotides read TGTGCCAGCTCACCTCCGGGGAGGGAGGAAGCTTTCTTT.

The chain joins TRBV28 to TRBJ1-1; D is undetermined. Germline V lookup: CDR1 MDHEN, CDR2 SYDVKM. This CDR3 contains 14 residues. Trimming removed 2 bases at V and 4 bases at J, with 11 bases between. The CDR3 region is CASSLRNRGTEAFF. Written as DNA, the CDR3 is TGTGCCAGCAGTTTAAGGAATAGAGGCACTGAAGCTTTCTTT.

V is TRBV5-5 and J is TRBJ1-2, with 7 bases that match TRBD1. The CDR3 runs 13 residues. J lost 8 bases, V lost 0 bases, and 4 bases had no gene match. Germline loops: CDR1 SGHKS, CDR2 YYEKEE (reference sequence). CDR3 residues: CASSLEAGGGYTF. The CDR3 nucleotides read TGTGCCAGCAGCTTGGAGGCAGGGGGAGGCTACACCTTC. The full variable domain, with the rest looked up from reference TRBV5-5 and TRBJ1-2, is DAGVTQSPTHLIKTRGQQVTLRCSPISGHKSVSWYQQVLGQGPQFIFQYYEKEERGRGNFPDRFSARQFPNYSSELNVNALLLGDSALYLCASSLEAGGGYTFGSGTRLTVV.

The V gene is TRBV6-2 or TRBV6-3, the J gene TRBJ2-2, with 9 bases lining up with TRBD1. V was clipped by 2 bases and J by 7 bases; unmatched bases: 8. Per germline, CDR1 MNHEY and CDR2 SVGEGT. The CDR3 has 16 amino acids. CDR3 residues: CASSYPWTGEGGELFF. CDR3 in DNA: TGTGCCAGCAGTTACCCGTGGACAGGGGAAGGCGGGGAGCTGTTTTTT.

The chain recombines TRBV24-1 with TRBJ2-1, with 12 positions matching TRBD2. The J segment lost 4 bases and the V segment lost 3 bases, leaving 3 bases of the junction unmatched. Germline-derived CDR1 and CDR2 are KGHDR and SFDVKD. This CDR3 is 16 amino acids long. CDR3 coding DNA: TGTGCCACCAGTGATGCTAGCGGGAGGGCATACAATGAGCAGTTCTTC. Translating it yields CATSDASGRAYNEQFF.

J is TRBJ1-5 and V is TRBV7-2, with TRBD1 identical over 9 bases. J was trimmed by 6 bases and V by 2 bases; bases with no gene match: 8. The V gene's germline CDR1 is SGHTA and CDR2 FQGNSA. The CDR3 extends over 16 amino acids. The CDR3 nucleotides read TGTGCCAGCAGCTTATCCCTCGACAGGGGGAGTCAGCCCCAGCATTTT. Residues: CASSLSLDRGSQPQHF.

This sequence joins TRBV9 and TRBJ1-2, with TRBD1 as a possible D gene (5 bases). Germline CDR1 reads SGDLS; CDR2 reads YYNGEE. CDR3 length equals 12 residues. V lost 6 bases and J lost 8, with 14 bases in between. The CDR3 DNA is TGTGCCAGCACCAGACAAGGGGTCGGCTACACCTTC. Translation gives CASTRQGVGYTF. Supplemented by reference TRBV9 and TRBJ1-2, the full variable domain reads DSGVTQTPKHLITATGQRVTLRCSPRSGDLSVYWYQQSLDQGLQFLIQYYNGEERAKGNILERFSAQQFPDLHSELNLSSLELGDSALYFCASTRQGVGYTFGSGTRLTVV.

The V gene is TRBV6-5, the J gene TRBJ2-2; 7 bases are shared with TRBD1. The CDR3 length is 15 residues. V shed 5 bases and J 7 bases; nucleotides not matched to a gene: 10. Germline-derived CDR1 and CDR2 are MNHEY and SVGAGI. The chain's CDR3 is CASSTPTGSIGELFF. DNA of the CDR3: TGTGCCAGCAGTACCCCGACAGGGTCGATCGGGGAGCTGTTTTTT.

The chain recombines TRBV10-3 with TRBJ1-6; 11 bases are shared with TRBD1. Germline CDR1 reads ENHRY; CDR2 reads SYGVKD. The length of the CDR3 is 15 residues. The ends lost 1 base at V and 9 bases at J; junction bases unmatched: 2. CDR3 sequence: CAISELDRGRSPLHF. DNA of the CDR3: TGTGCCATCAGTGAGTTGGACAGGGGGCGTTCACCCCTCCACTTT.

This chain uses TRBV4-1 with TRBJ2-1; 7 bases match TRBD1. This CDR3 contains 17 residues. The V segment lost 0 bases and the J segment 4 bases; nucleotides outside the gene matches: 9. Germline V gene sequence: CDR1 MGHRA, CDR2 YSYEKL. The chain's CDR3 is CASSQDPQGTDYNEQFF. In DNA, the CDR3 is TGCGCCAGCAGCCAAGATCCTCAGGGGACAGATTACAATGAGCAGTTCTTC.